This is a list of T cell receptor beta chains from one sample in a study of blood T cells in healthy people across ages. Using its own MiXCR run on the 5' RACE reads, TCRdb lists one record per CDR3 protein. The data contain around 1,800,000 distinct CDR3 sequences, approximately 40% of them seen just once; the ten biggest clones take up roughly 23%. The sequencing sample was made of blood. Source of these receptors: a human donor in good health. CDR3s include the opening cysteine and the closing phenylalanine or tryptophan. D genes are given only for firm matches. Rows may omit the clone size; those that give it use once, few, many or a size class.

D gene: -; J gene: TRBJ1-4; V gene: TRBV25-1; clone size: few; CDR3 DNA: TGTGCCAGCGGTAAACCGGGACCAAATGAAAAACTGTTTTTT; CDR3 protein: CASGKPGPNEKLFF
D gene: -; J gene: TRBJ2-7; V gene: TRBV7-8; clone size: -; CDR3 DNA: TGTGCCAGCAGCTTAGGGGGGAGGTCCCTCTCCTACGAGCAGTACTTC; CDR3 protein: CASSLGGRSLSYEQYF
D gene: -; J gene: TRBJ1-1; V gene: TRBV4-3; clone size: many; CDR3 DNA: TGCGCCAGCAGCCAAGATCGGGAAACCGAAGCTTTCTTT; CDR3 protein: CASSQDRETEAFF
D gene: TRBD1; J gene: TRBJ1-1; V gene: TRBV25-1; clone size: -; CDR3 DNA: TGTGCCAGCAAGGGGACAGGGGGGTACACTGAAGCTTTCTTT; CDR3 protein: CASKGTGGYTEAFF
D gene: -; J gene: TRBJ2-3; V gene: TRBV10-2; clone size: -; CDR3 DNA: TGCGCCAGCAGCGTCGGCAGGGAGAGGGGTACGCAGTATTTT; CDR3 protein: CASSVGRERGTQYF
D gene: TRBD1; J gene: TRBJ1-1; V gene: TRBV20-1; clone size: -; CDR3 DNA: TGCAGTGCTGTACAGGGGGCCGTGACTGAAGCTTTCTTT; CDR3 protein: CSAVQGAVTEAFF
D gene: -; J gene: TRBJ1-4; V gene: TRBV7-2; clone size: -; CDR3 DNA: TGTGCCAGCAGCTCTGGGAGGGGATCAAATGAAAAACTGTTTTTT; CDR3 protein: CASSSGRGSNEKLFF
D gene: TRBD1; J gene: TRBJ2-1; V gene: TRBV29-1; clone size: -; CDR3 DNA: TGCAGCGTTGAAGAAGGGACAGGGGGCACCTGCAATGAGCAGTTCTTC; CDR3 protein: CSVEEGTGGTCNEQFF
D gene: -; J gene: TRBJ1-2; V gene: TRBV29-1; clone size: few; CDR3 DNA: TGCAGCGTCGCGAACCCTTTCTATGGCTACACCTTC; CDR3 protein: CSVANPFYGYTF
D gene: -; J gene: TRBJ1-2; V gene: TRBV4-3; clone size: -; CDR3 DNA: TGCGCCAGCAGCCAAGTTAACCCAGGGTCAGGTGGTGGCTACACCTTC; CDR3 protein: CASSQVNPGSGGGYTF
D gene: -; J gene: TRBJ2-7; V gene: TRBV6-5; clone size: -; CDR3 DNA: TGTGCCAGCAGTATACACTACGAGCAGTACTTC; CDR3 protein: CASSIHYEQYF
D gene: TRBD2; J gene: TRBJ2-3; V gene: TRBV7-2; clone size: few; CDR3 DNA: TGTGCCAGCAGCTCGGAGACTAGCGGGGGAACAGATACGCAGTATTTT; CDR3 protein: CASSSETSGGTDTQYF
D gene: -; J gene: TRBJ2-3; V gene: TRBV20-1; clone size: -; CDR3 DNA: TGCAGTGCTAGAGATTCCCTCCTGACCAGGTTACGGGAGACCCAGTATTTT; CDR3 protein: CSARDSLLTRLRETQYF
D gene: -; J gene: TRBJ2-6; V gene: TRBV4-1; clone size: few; CDR3 DNA: TGCGCCAGCAGCCGGCCGAGTCCAACTTCTGGGGCCAACGTCCTGACTTTC; CDR3 protein: CASSRPSPTSGANVLTF
D gene: -; J gene: TRBJ2-1; V gene: TRBV5-1; clone size: -; CDR3 DNA: TGCGCCAGCAGCCGTACCGTACACGCATCCTACAATGAGCGGTTCTTC; CDR3 protein: CASSRTVHASYNERFF
D gene: TRBD1; J gene: TRBJ2-7; V gene: TRBV20-1; clone size: -; CDR3 DNA: TGCAGTGCTGAGGGGGTAGACAGGGGGCAGTACGAGCAGTACTTC; CDR3 protein: CSAEGVDRGQYEQYF
D gene: -; J gene: TRBJ2-7; V gene: TRBV6-5; clone size: once; CDR3 DNA: TGTGCCAGCAGTTACGGGGACGCAACCTACGAGCAGTACTTC; CDR3 protein: CASSYGDATYEQYF
D gene: -; J gene: TRBJ2-3; V gene: TRBV7-2; clone size: once; CDR3 DNA: TGTGCCAGCAGCTCAGGGGTCAAAGGCACAGATACGCAGTATTTT; CDR3 protein: CASSSGVKGTDTQYF
D gene: -; J gene: TRBJ1-2; V gene: TRBV12-3/TRBV12-4; clone size: -; CDR3 DNA: TGTGCCAGCGGCACAGGGAGCTTTGAGTATGGCTACACCTTC; CDR3 protein: CASGTGSFEYGYTF
D gene: TRBD2; J gene: TRBJ2-2; V gene: TRBV6-1; clone size: -; CDR3 DNA: TGTGCCAGCAGTCCAGGGACTAGCGGGGCTATTCTGACCGGGGAGCTGTTTTTT; CDR3 protein: CASSPGTSGAILTGELFF
D gene: TRBD2; J gene: TRBJ2-3; V gene: TRBV4-3; clone size: -; CDR3 DNA: TGCGCCAGCAGCGACATGAGCGGGGGGGCGTGGGATACGCAGTATTTT; CDR3 protein: CASSDMSGGAWDTQYF
D gene: -; J gene: TRBJ2-1; V gene: TRBV19; clone size: once; CDR3 DNA: TGTGCCAGTAGTATAGTAACACGAGGAGAGCAGTTCTTC; CDR3 protein: CASSIVTRGEQFF
D gene: -; J gene: TRBJ1-2; V gene: TRBV12-3/TRBV12-4; clone size: -; CDR3 DNA: TGTGCCAGCAGGTTACAGGGTATTCAAAGTGGCTACACCTTC; CDR3 protein: CASRLQGIQSGYTF
D gene: -; J gene: TRBJ2-1; V gene: TRBV20-1; clone size: few; CDR3 DNA: TGCAGTGCTCAGCGGAGAGGGGGTCCCTACAATGAGCAGTTCTTC; CDR3 protein: CSAQRRGGPYNEQFF
D gene: -; J gene: TRBJ2-3; V gene: TRBV19; clone size: -; CDR3 DNA: TGTGCCACCCAGGGGAGACCCACAGATACGCAGTATTTT; CDR3 protein: CATQGRPTDTQYF
D gene: -; J gene: TRBJ1-6; V gene: TRBV5-6; clone size: -; CDR3 DNA: TGTGCCAGCAGCTTGGAAACGACAGGATATAATTCACCCCTCCACTTT; CDR3 protein: CASSLETTGYNSPLHF
D gene: -; J gene: TRBJ2-3; V gene: TRBV4-2; clone size: few; CDR3 DNA: TGTGCCAGCAGCCAAGATCCCCAAGTCACAGATACGCAGTATTTT; CDR3 protein: CASSQDPQVTDTQYF
D gene: TRBD2; J gene: TRBJ2-1; V gene: TRBV11-2; clone size: once; CDR3 DNA: TGTGCCAGCACCGATATACTAGCGGGGTTCTACAATGAGCAGTTCTTC; CDR3 protein: CASTDILAGFYNEQFF
D gene: -; J gene: TRBJ2-4; V gene: TRBV27; clone size: many; CDR3 DNA: TGTGCCAGCAGTAGATCAGGGAATAACATTCAGTACTTC; CDR3 protein: CASSRSGNNIQYF
D gene: TRBD2; J gene: TRBJ2-3; V gene: TRBV7-9; clone size: -; CDR3 DNA: TGTGCCAGCAGCCGGAGACGACTAGCGGGGGGGCCAGAGGATACGCAGTATTTT; CDR3 protein: CASSRRRLAGGPEDTQYF
D gene: TRBD2; J gene: TRBJ2-3; V gene: TRBV20-1; clone size: few; CDR3 DNA: TGCAGTTACCCGCGCGGGGGGCAAAACACGGATACGCAGTATTTT; CDR3 protein: CSYPRGGQNTDTQYF
D gene: -; J gene: TRBJ1-2; V gene: TRBV5-1; clone size: -; CDR3 DNA: TGCGCCAGCAGCTTGCGGGGCGCGGGAGAGAGAGCGGGCTACACCTTC; CDR3 protein: CASSLRGAGERAGYTF
D gene: TRBD2; J gene: TRBJ2-7; V gene: TRBV7-2; clone size: -; CDR3 DNA: TGTGCCAGCAGCGGTCGACTAGCGGGGGGTACGAGCTCCTACGAGCAGTACTTC; CDR3 protein: CASSGRLAGGTSSYEQYF
D gene: -; J gene: TRBJ2-1; V gene: TRBV7-2; clone size: -; CDR3 DNA: TGTGCCAGCAGCTTAGGACTAGTAACCGATGAGCAGTTCTTC; CDR3 protein: CASSLGLVTDEQFF
D gene: -; J gene: TRBJ2-1; V gene: TRBV5-1; clone size: -; CDR3 DNA: TGCGCCAGCAGCTTGGTTAGGGATTCCTCTCCTCCGTTCTTC; CDR3 protein: CASSLVRDSSPPFF
D gene: TRBD2; J gene: TRBJ2-3; V gene: TRBV7-2; clone size: many; CDR3 DNA: TGTGCCAGCAGCTTAGCCTCGCGGGGGGGCACAGATACGCAGTATTTT; CDR3 protein: CASSLASRGGTDTQYF
D gene: TRBD1; J gene: TRBJ1-1; V gene: TRBV5-5; clone size: -; CDR3 DNA: TGTGCCAGCAGCTTCCTTAGGACAGGGATGAACACTGAAGCTTTCTTT; CDR3 protein: CASSFLRTGMNTEAFF
D gene: TRBD2; J gene: TRBJ2-7; V gene: TRBV20-1; clone size: -; CDR3 DNA: TGCAGTGCGCCCCTAGTAGCGGGGGGGAGCTCCTACGAGCAGTACTTC; CDR3 protein: CSAPLVAGGSSYEQYF
D gene: -; J gene: TRBJ1-1; V gene: TRBV20-1; clone size: -; CDR3 DNA: TGCAGTGCTATGGACAGACTATTGAACACTGAAGCTTTCTTT; CDR3 protein: CSAMDRLLNTEAFF
D gene: TRBD1; J gene: TRBJ2-7; V gene: TRBV4-2; clone size: -; CDR3 DNA: TGTGCCGGCAGCCAAGGGACAGAAAACTACGAGCAGTACTTC; CDR3 protein: CAGSQGTENYEQYF
D gene: -; J gene: TRBJ2-7; V gene: TRBV7-9; clone size: many; CDR3 DNA: TGTGCCAGCAGTTCAAGGGCGTCCTACGAGCAGTACTTC; CDR3 protein: CASSSRASYEQYF
D gene: -; J gene: TRBJ1-2; V gene: TRBV6-1; clone size: -; CDR3 DNA: TGTGCCAGCTTCGGATCTAACTATGGCTACACCTTC; CDR3 protein: CASFGSNYGYTF
D gene: -; J gene: TRBJ2-1; V gene: TRBV13; clone size: -; CDR3 DNA: TGTGCCAGCAGCCCAAGGCAGGGGATGGCCTACAATGAGCAGTTCTTC; CDR3 protein: CASSPRQGMAYNEQFF
D gene: -; J gene: TRBJ2-7; V gene: TRBV6-6; clone size: -; CDR3 DNA: TGTGCCAGCAGTTACATTCTAAATGAGCAGTACTTC; CDR3 protein: CASSYILNEQYF
D gene: -; J gene: TRBJ1-6; V gene: TRBV10-3; clone size: few; CDR3 DNA: TGTGCCATCAGTGTTGGGGGGACCCTGTTTTCACCCCTCCACTTT; CDR3 protein: CAISVGGTLFSPLHF
D gene: -; J gene: TRBJ2-7; V gene: TRBV7-8; clone size: few; CDR3 DNA: TGTGCCAGCAGCTCTCAGGGTGTTGAGCAGTACTTC; CDR3 protein: CASSSQGVEQYF
D gene: -; J gene: TRBJ2-3; V gene: TRBV10-3; clone size: -; CDR3 DNA: TGTGCCATCAGCCAGTCATTAAATACGCAGTATTTT; CDR3 protein: CAISQSLNTQYF
D gene: -; J gene: TRBJ2-6; V gene: TRBV5-6; clone size: -; CDR3 DNA: TGTGCCAGCAGTAAAGTATCTGGGGCCAACGTCCGGACTTTC; CDR3 protein: CASSKVSGANVRTF
D gene: -; J gene: TRBJ2-1; V gene: TRBV27; clone size: -; CDR3 DNA: TGTGCCAGCAGTCCTCGGGAGACCCACAATGAGCAGTTCTTC; CDR3 protein: CASSPRETHNEQFF
D gene: -; J gene: TRBJ1-2; V gene: TRBV6-2/TRBV6-3; clone size: -; CDR3 DNA: TGTGCCAGCAGTTACGAAGGGGCAGGCTATGGCTACACCTTC; CDR3 protein: CASSYEGAGYGYTF